Shown below are 2 T cell receptor beta chains from a single sample sequenced in a study of cytomegalovirus exposure and HLA in healthy donors (dated by TCRdb to 2016 to 2017). To prepare the library, the immunoSEQ multiplex PCR assay was applied. The multiplex PCR relied on a mix of 60 forward primers for TCR Vbeta segments and 13 reverse primers for TCR Jbeta segments. TCRdb stores this immuneACCESS table with in-frame sequences only. Part of the clones is absent; in the studies checked, under half of the shortfall reflects unresolved V genes, and no reason is known for the rest. The sample contains 100,000 to 150,000 clones, 70% to 90% of them found a single time. In total, the top ten clones hold under 2% of the sample. The sequenced sample consisted of PBMCs. Receptors originate from a boy aged 5-17 years in good health and CMV-seronegative.

V usage is TRBV28 and J usage is TRBJ2-3; 9 bases fit TRBD1. J was trimmed by 4 bases and V by 0 bases; bases with no gene match: 5. This CDR3 has 16 amino acids. Germline CDR1 is MDHEN and CDR2 is SYDVKM. In nucleotides, the CDR3 is TGTGCCAGCAGTTTATGGGGACAGGGACGGGCAGATACGCAGTATTTT. Its translation is CASSLWGQGRADTQYF.

The CDR3 sequence is CASSLELAGSSYNEQFF. CDR3 bases: TGTGCCAGCAGCTTAGAACTAGCGGGGAGCTCCTACAATGAGCAGTTCTTC. The chain uses TRBV7-2 and TRBJ2-1; 10 bases align to TRBD2. The V segment lost 1 base and the J segment 0 bases; nucleotides outside the gene matches: 3. Germline V CDR1 and CDR2: SGHTA, FQGNSA. CDR3 length: 17 residues.